The next 6 T cell receptor beta chains were all read from a single sample in a study of blood T cell repertoires in COVID-19. The method was immunoSEQ multiplex PCR; TCRdb's version includes in-frame clones alone and lacks a portion of them. The sample includes 380,000 or so clones, 70% to 90% of them seen just once. The sample comprised PBMCs or T cells enriched from blood (not recorded which). The receptors originated from a woman in her forties with acute COVID-19.

The chain joins TRBV7-9 to TRBJ1-3, with 8 bases that match TRBD1. This CDR3 region has 16 residues. The V gene end was trimmed by 1 base and the J gene end by 0 bases; junction bases not matched to a gene: 2. Germline V gene lookup returns CDR1 SEHNR and CDR2 FQNEAQ (reference sequence). The CDR3 loop is CASSLDRGFSGNTIYF. For the CDR3, the DNA is TGTGCCAGCAGCTTAGACAGGGGGTTCTCTGGAAACACCATATATTTT.

On this clone: Other DNA sequences in this sample translate to the same CDR3. The chain has TRBV3-1 (or the pseudogene TRBV3-2) and TRBJ2-2, with 7 bases fitting TRBD2. The trim removed 3 bases at V and 7 bases at J, leaving 2 bases unmatched. The CDR3 length is 13 residues. Germline V gene data show CDR1 as LGHDT and CDR2 as YNNKEL (reference sequence). CDR3 coding DNA: TGTGCCAGCAGCCAGGGGAGGGTCGGGGAGCTGTTTTTT. It translates to CASSQGRVGELFF.

This clone was detected once. This chain joins TRBV10-3 and TRBJ2-2, with 7 bases aligning to TRBD1. CDR3 length: 17 amino acids. The germline CDR1 and CDR2 sequences are ENHRY and SYGVKD. J gave up 4 bases and V 0 bases, and 8 bases lay outside the gene matches. The CDR3 bases are TGTGCCATCAGTGAGTCTATTAGGGGGCCCGGCACCGGGGAGCTGTTTTTT. Protein: CAISESIRGPGTGELFF.

The chain uses TRBV10-3 and TRBJ1-3; 7 bases fit TRBD1. The CDR3 runs to 16 residues. V lost 5 bases, J lost 0 bases, and 7 bases stayed unmatched. CDR1 is ENHRY and CDR2 is SYGVKD in the germline V gene. CDR3 sequence: CAISSAGGYSGNTIYF. The CDR3 nucleotides read TGTGCCATCAGTTCAGCAGGGGGATACTCTGGAAACACCATATATTTT.

The chain combines TRBV11-2 with TRBJ1-1; D perhaps matches TRBD1 (6 bases). Germline V gene data show CDR1 as SGHAT and CDR2 as FQNNGV. The CDR3 covers 15 residues. V was pared by 3 bases and J by 6 bases, with 17 bases between. CDR3 loop: CASSLTGRGGAEAFF. In DNA, the CDR3 is TGTGCCAGCAGCTTGACCGGACGGGGGGGCGCTGAAGCTTTCTTT.

This chain links TRBV7-8 with TRBJ1-1; 7 bases line up with TRBD1. CDR3 length: 15 residues. The V gene end was trimmed by 4 bases and the J gene end by 4 bases; junction bases not matched to a gene: 9. The germline V gene encodes CDR1 SGHVS and CDR2 FQNEAQ. CDR3 nucleotides: TGTGCCAGCAGCTCCGTGGCAGGGGGTATCACTGAAGCTTTCTTT. Encoded protein: CASSSVAGGITEAFF. The variable domain in full, with the rest retrieved from reference TRBV7-8 and TRBJ1-1, is GAGVSQSPRYKVAKRGQDVALRCDPISGHVSLFWYQQALGQGPEFLTYFQNEAQLDKSGLPSDRFFAERPEGSVSTLKIQRTQQEDSAVYLCASSSVAGGITEAFFGQGTRLTVV.